This passage covers 2 T cell receptor beta chains from one sample sequenced in a study of identical twins. TCRdb reanalysed the 5' RACE reads using MiXCR and keeps one entry per CDR3 protein. Of hundreds of thousands of distinct CDR3 sequences listed, 18% are singletons. These data were also filed under a second study, of T cells expressing NK-cell markers.

The sequencing input was PBMCs. These receptors all stem from a woman between 18 and 29 years old in good health.

The chain combines TRBV9 with TRBJ1-2, with 7 bases identical to TRBD1. This CDR3 has 17 residues. From germline, CDR1 is SGDLS and CDR2 YYNGEE. V dropped 3 bases and J dropped 5; count of bases not matched to a gene: 16. CDR3 protein: CASSGMRDRVIGYGYTF. CDR3 nucleotides: TGTGCCAGCAGCGGGATGAGAGACAGGGTGATTGGGTATGGCTACACCTTC. Complete variable domain (other parts from reference TRBV9 and TRBJ1-2): DSGVTQTPKHLITATGQRVTLRCSPRSGDLSVYWYQQSLDQGLQFLIQYYNGEERAKGNILERFSAQQFPDLHSELNLSSLELGDSALYFCASSGMRDRVIGYGYTFGSGTRLTVV.

The chain employs TRBV6-6 and TRBJ1-6; D not certain. The CDR3 is 13 residues long. Trimming shortened V by 6 bases and J by 6 bases, and 9 bases separated the two germline ends. The germline V gene encodes CDR1 MNHNY and CDR2 SVGAGI (reference sequence). CDR3 sequence: CASSRVTNSPLHF. CDR3 DNA sequence: TGTGCCAGCAGCCGGGTTACTAATTCACCCCTCCACTTT.